The rows below give T cell receptor beta chains drawn from one sample of a study of T cells in Graves' hyperthyroidism and ophthalmopathy. A single record per CDR3 protein comes from TCRdb applying MiXCR to the multiplex PCR reads. The table includes approximately 430,000 distinct CDR3 sequences, roughly 14% detected once. The material sequenced was blood. The receptors stem from a woman in her late teens or twenties with Graves' hyperthyroidism. CDR3s include the opening cysteine and the closing phenylalanine or tryptophan. A D gene is named only where the DNA matches it firmly. Some rows have no size entry. The others give once, few or many, or a class for an expanded clone.

v_call	j_call	clone_size	cdr3_length	d_call	cdr3_aa	cdr3_nt
TRBV14	TRBJ2-5	-	15	-	CASSHREQLQETQYF	TGTGCCAGCAGCCATCGGGAACAACTCCAAGAGACCCAGTACTTC
TRBV19	TRBJ1-1	few	16	-	CASMRKRVNGDTEAFF	TGTGCCAGTATGAGAAAAAGGGTTAATGGGGACACTGAAGCTTTCTTT
TRBV20-1	TRBJ1-1	many	13	-	CSAPYLGNTEAFF	TGCAGTGCCCCATATCTTGGGAACACTGAAGCTTTCTTT
TRBV11-1	TRBJ2-3	many	15	-	CASSPDRTSTDTQYF	TGTGCCAGCAGCCCGGACAGAACTAGCACAGATACGCAGTATTTT
TRBV28	TRBJ1-2	many	17	-	CASSALHPLSFSDGYTF	TGTGCCAGCAGCGCCCTTCACCCCCTATCATTCTCGGATGGCTACACCTTC
TRBV7-9	TRBJ2-1	many	13	-	CASSLSSLDEQFF	TGTGCCAGCAGCTTATCTAGCCTAGATGAGCAGTTCTTC
TRBV5-1	TRBJ2-3	many	13	-	CASSLFPTDTQYF	TGCGCCAGCAGCTTGTTTCCTACAGATACGCAGTATTTT
TRBV7-8	TRBJ2-6	many	16	-	CASSLKAGTGANVLTF	TGTGCCAGCAGCTTAAAAGCAGGGACTGGGGCCAACGTCCTGACTTTC
TRBV7-2	TRBJ2-3	many	18	TRBD2	CASSPGWDTGLRTDTQYF	TGTGCCAGCAGCCCAGGGTGGGATACGGGACTACGCACAGATACGCAGTATTTT
TRBV9	TRBJ2-3	-	16	TRBD2	CASSAGLGGSTDTQYF	TGTGCCAGCAGCGCCGGGTTGGGAGGGAGTACAGATACGCAGTATTTT
TRBV28	TRBJ1-2	-	10	-	CATRRGPPTF	TGTGCCACCAGGAGAGGGCCGCCCACCTTC
TRBV20-1	TRBJ2-5	many	15	TRBD2	CSAGTSGGPQETQYF	TGCAGTGCCGGGACTAGCGGGGGACCTCAAGAGACCCAGTACTTC
TRBV11-2	TRBJ2-7	-	14	-	CASAKGGTTFEQYF	TGTGCCAGCGCGAAAGGGGGGACCACTTTCGAGCAGTACTTC
TRBV3-1	TRBJ2-6	many	14	-	CASSQAGGANVLTF	TGTGCCAGCAGCCAAGCGGGAGGGGCCAACGTCCTGACTTTC
TRBV4-2	TRBJ2-7	-	15	TRBD2	CASSQASGGPYEQYF	TGTGCCAGCAGCCAAGCTTCGGGGGGTCCCTACGAGCAGTACTTC
TRBV29-1	TRBJ1-2	-	12	-	CSVQTAIYGYTF	TGCAGCGTCCAGACAGCCATCTATGGCTACACCTTC
TRBV29-1	TRBJ1-4	few	13	-	CSAAGSSNEKLFF	TGCAGCGCCGCAGGGAGTTCTAATGAAAAACTGTTTTTT
TRBV20-1	TRBJ1-3	-	14	-	CSASKGLSGNTIYF	TGCAGTGCTAGTAAGGGGCTCTCTGGAAACACCATATATTTT
TRBV20-1	TRBJ1-5	many	18	TRBD1	CSARAGTGGSKSNQPQHF	TGCAGTGCTAGAGCAGGGACAGGGGGTTCGAAAAGCAATCAGCCCCAGCATTTT
TRBV20-1	TRBJ1-2	-	14	TRBD1	CSAPTGGPSYGYTF	TGCAGTGCTCCAACAGGGGGCCCCTCCTATGGCTACACCTTC
TRBV5-1	TRBJ1-1	many	16	-	CASSPLSSWGTGEAFF	TGCGCCAGCAGCCCGCTTTCTTCATGGGGTACCGGTGAAGCTTTCTTT
TRBV20-1	TRBJ2-7	many	16	TRBD2	CSVRKGLAALSYEQYF	TGCAGCGTACGGAAGGGACTAGCGGCCTTATCCTACGAGCAGTACTTC
TRBV12-3/TRBV12-4	TRBJ2-1	-	16	-	CASSLGGSGGWNEQFF	TGTGCCAGCAGTTTAGGTGGATCAGGAGGATGGAATGAGCAGTTCTTC
TRBV5-1	TRBJ1-1	-	13	-	CASSLLRGSEAFF	TGCGCCAGCAGCTTGCTAAGGGGGTCTGAAGCTTTCTTT
TRBV19	TRBJ1-1	many	13	-	CASSQLGASEAFF	TGTGCCAGTAGCCAGCTCGGGGCTTCTGAAGCTTTCTTT
TRBV24-1	TRBJ2-4	-	14	TRBD1	CATSDPGTGGIQYF	TGTGCCACCAGTGACCCCGGGACAGGGGGAATTCAGTACTTC
TRBV20-1	TRBJ2-3	many	13	TRBD1	CSAGQGSTDTQYF	TGCAGTGCGGGACAGGGGTCCACAGATACGCAGTATTTT
TRBV27	TRBJ1-1	many	16	-	CASRGEGSIMNTEAFF	TGTGCCAGCCGGGGGGAGGGGAGTATAATGAACACTGAAGCTTTCTTT
TRBV3-1	TRBJ2-5	many	11	-	CASSHWETQYF	TGTGCCAGCAGCCATTGGGAGACCCAGTACTTC
TRBV6-1	TRBJ2-1	few	15	TRBD2	CASSDSSGSFDEQFF	TGTGCCAGCAGTGACTCTAGCGGGAGTTTCGATGAGCAGTTCTTC
TRBV7-8	TRBJ2-4	few	14	-	CASSSLFEENIQYF	TGTGCCAGCAGCTCGCTCTTCGAGGAAAACATTCAGTACTTC
TRBV28	TRBJ1-2	many	11	-	CASLSRHGYTF	TGTGCCAGCTTAAGTCGTCATGGCTACACCTTC
TRBV20-1	TRBJ2-7	many	19	TRBD2	CSARDPENPGLAFPYEQYF	TGCAGTGCTAGAGATCCGGAGAATCCGGGACTAGCGTTTCCCTACGAGCAGTACTTC
TRBV6-4	TRBJ2-1	-	15	TRBD2	CASSDLAGVGDEQFF	TGTGCCAGCAGTGATCTAGCGGGAGTGGGCGATGAGCAGTTCTTC
TRBV6-1	TRBJ1-2	many	14	-	CASSPTTGFHGYTF	TGTGCCAGCAGTCCCACCACAGGGTTCCATGGCTACACCTTC
TRBV6-1	TRBJ1-1	-	12	-	CASSRSQEGAFF	TGTGCCAGCAGCCGATCTCAGGAGGGGGCTTTCTTT
TRBV28	TRBJ1-1	many	13	-	CASSLLGLTEAFF	TGTGCCAGCAGTTTACTCGGTCTCACTGAAGCTTTCTTT
TRBV2	TRBJ2-5	many	16	TRBD2	CASILGLAGDQETQYF	TGTGCCAGCATTCTCGGACTAGCGGGGGACCAAGAGACCCAGTACTTC
TRBV6-5	TRBJ2-5	many	15	-	CASSYSDWDQETQYF	TGTGCCAGCAGTTACTCCGACTGGGACCAAGAGACCCAGTACTTC
TRBV7-2	TRBJ2-7	many	16	TRBD1	CASSSGFGQDSYEQYF	TGTGCCAGCAGCTCGGGGTTCGGACAGGACTCCTACGAGCAGTACTTC
TRBV27	TRBJ1-2	many	15	-	CASSRGNRQDYGYTF	TGTGCCAGCAGTCGAGGTAACAGACAGGACTATGGCTACACCTTC
TRBV29-1	TRBJ2-6	few	16	-	CSVSDRRHSGANVLTF	TGCAGCGTCAGTGACAGGCGGCACTCTGGGGCCAACGTCCTGACTTTC
TRBV7-2	TRBJ2-5	few	15	TRBD1	CASSAGTGGAETQYF	TGTGCCAGCAGCGCCGGGACAGGGGGCGCGGAGACCCAGTACTTC
TRBV20-1	TRBJ2-5	many	13	-	CSARYRFQETQYF	TGCAGTGCTAGATATCGGTTCCAAGAGACCCAGTACTTC
TRBV12-3/TRBV12-4	TRBJ2-3	once	13	-	CASSPPVRDTQYF	TGTGCCAGCAGTCCCCCAGTTCGAGATACGCAGTATTTT
TRBV4-1	TRBJ1-4	-	19	-	CASSQGPPAWEGGHEKLFF	TGCGCCAGCAGCCAAGGCCCCCCCGCCTGGGAGGGGGGTCATGAAAAACTGTTTTTT
TRBV5-1	TRBJ1-2	many	15	-	CASSLGVVGPEGYTF	TGCGCCAGCAGCTTAGGGGTAGTAGGGCCTGAGGGCTACACCTTC
TRBV10-3	TRBJ2-3	-	13	-	CAISESPSDTQYF	TGTGCCATCAGTGAGTCTCCCTCGGATACGCAGTATTTT
TRBV20-1	TRBJ2-1	few	15	-	CSAYHQRQTRPEQFF	TGCAGTGCGTACCACCAACGCCAAACACGACCTGAGCAGTTCTTC
TRBV20-1	TRBJ1-3	many	12	-	CSATDAGNTIYF	TGCAGTGCCACCGACGCTGGAAACACCATATATTTT
TRBV20-1	TRBJ2-3	many	15	TRBD2	CSARDLASGGDTQYF	TGCAGTGCTAGAGATTTGGCTAGCGGGGGAGATACGCAGTATTTT
TRBV19	TRBJ1-1	few	13	-	CASSSEWGAEAFF	TGTGCCAGTAGTAGCGAATGGGGGGCGGAGGCTTTCTTT
TRBV29-1	TRBJ2-1	-	12	TRBD1	CSGGQGLGEQFF	TGCAGCGGGGGACAGGGCTTGGGTGAGCAGTTCTTC
TRBV20-1	TRBJ2-1	many	16	TRBD2	CSAITSSGRSYNEQFF	TGCAGTGCTATCACTTCTAGCGGCCGCTCCTACAATGAGCAGTTCTTC